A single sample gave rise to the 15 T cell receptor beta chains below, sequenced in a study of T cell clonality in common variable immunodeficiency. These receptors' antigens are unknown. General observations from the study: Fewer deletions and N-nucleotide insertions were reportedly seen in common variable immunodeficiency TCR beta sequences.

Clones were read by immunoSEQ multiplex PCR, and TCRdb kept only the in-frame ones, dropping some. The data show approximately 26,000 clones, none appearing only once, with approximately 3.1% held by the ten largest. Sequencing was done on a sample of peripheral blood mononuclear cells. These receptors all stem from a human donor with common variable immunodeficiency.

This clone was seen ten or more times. The CDR3: CSVGSDRGTSNTGELFF. The CDR3 bases that were read are TGCAGCGTTGGTTCGGACAGGGGGACCTCGAACACCGGGGAG. The chain couples TRBV29-1 to TRBJ2-2; the match to TRBD1 covers 10 bases. The CDR3 goes on 3 residues after the read ends, and that part is filled in from the germline J gene. Germline V gene data show CDR1 as SQVTM and CDR2 as ANQGSEA. This CDR3 is built from 17 residues. Trimming removed 4 bases from V and 0 bases from J; junction bases left unmatched: 8.

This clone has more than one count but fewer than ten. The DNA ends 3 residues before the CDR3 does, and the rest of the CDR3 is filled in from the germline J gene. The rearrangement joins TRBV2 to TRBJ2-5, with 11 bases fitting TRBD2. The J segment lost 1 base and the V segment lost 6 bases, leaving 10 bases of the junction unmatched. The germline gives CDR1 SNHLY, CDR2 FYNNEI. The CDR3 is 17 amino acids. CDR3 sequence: CASSPFETSGAQETQYF. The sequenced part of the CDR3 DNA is TGTGCCAGCAGCCCCTTCGAGACTAGCGGGGCCCAAGAGACC.

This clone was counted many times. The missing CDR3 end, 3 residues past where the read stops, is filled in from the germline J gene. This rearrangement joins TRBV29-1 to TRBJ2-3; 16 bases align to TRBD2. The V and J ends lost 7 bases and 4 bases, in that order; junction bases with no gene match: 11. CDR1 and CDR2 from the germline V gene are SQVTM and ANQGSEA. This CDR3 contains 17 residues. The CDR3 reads CSGLGTSGGAVPDTQYF. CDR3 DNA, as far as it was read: TGCAGCGGCTTAGGGACTAGCGGGGGGGCCGTCCCAGATACG.

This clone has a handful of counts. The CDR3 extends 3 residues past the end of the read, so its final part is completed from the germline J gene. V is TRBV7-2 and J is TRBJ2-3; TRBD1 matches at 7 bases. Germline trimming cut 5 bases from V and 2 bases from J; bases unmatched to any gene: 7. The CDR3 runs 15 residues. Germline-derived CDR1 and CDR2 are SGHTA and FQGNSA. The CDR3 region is CASSPDRWDTDTQYF. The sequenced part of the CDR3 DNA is TGTGCCAGCAGCCCGGACAGGTGGGACACAGATACG.

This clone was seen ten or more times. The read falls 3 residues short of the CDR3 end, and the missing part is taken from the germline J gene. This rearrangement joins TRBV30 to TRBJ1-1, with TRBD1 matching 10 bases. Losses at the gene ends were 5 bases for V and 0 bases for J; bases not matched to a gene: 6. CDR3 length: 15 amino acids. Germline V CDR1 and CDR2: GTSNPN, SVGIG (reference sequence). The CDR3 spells CAWDSGQGLNTEAFF. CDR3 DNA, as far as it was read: TGTGCCTGGGATTCGGGACAGGGGCTGAACACTGAA.

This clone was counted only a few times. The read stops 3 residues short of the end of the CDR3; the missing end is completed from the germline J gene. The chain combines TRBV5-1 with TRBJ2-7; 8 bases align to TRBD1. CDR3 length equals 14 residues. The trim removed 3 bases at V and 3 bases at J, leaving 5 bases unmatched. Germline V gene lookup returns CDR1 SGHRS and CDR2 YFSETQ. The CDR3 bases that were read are TGCGCCAGCAGCTGGTCTGGACAGGGCTACGAG. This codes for CASSWSGQGYE. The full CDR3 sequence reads CASSWSGQGYEQYF. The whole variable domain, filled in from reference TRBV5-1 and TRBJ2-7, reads KAGVTQTPRYLIKTRGQQVTLSCSPISGHRSVSWYQQTPGQGLQFLFEYFSETQRNKGNFPGRFSGRQFSNSRSEMNVSTLELGDSALYLCASSWSGQGYEQYFGPGTRLTVT.

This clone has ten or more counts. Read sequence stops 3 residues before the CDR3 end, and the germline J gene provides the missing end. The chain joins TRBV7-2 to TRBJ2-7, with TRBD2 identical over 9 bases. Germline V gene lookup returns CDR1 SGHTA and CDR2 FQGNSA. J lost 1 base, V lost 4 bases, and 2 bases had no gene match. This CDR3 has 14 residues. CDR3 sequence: CASSYSGGSYEQYF. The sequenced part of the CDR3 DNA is TGTGCCAGCAGCTACAGCGGGGGGTCCTACGAG. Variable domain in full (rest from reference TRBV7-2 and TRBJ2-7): GAGVSQSPSNKVTEKGKDVELRCDPISGHTALYWYRQSLGQGLEFLIYFQGNSAPDKSGLPSDRFSAERTGGSVSTLTIQRTQQEDSAVYLCASSYSGGSYEQYFGPGTRLTVT.

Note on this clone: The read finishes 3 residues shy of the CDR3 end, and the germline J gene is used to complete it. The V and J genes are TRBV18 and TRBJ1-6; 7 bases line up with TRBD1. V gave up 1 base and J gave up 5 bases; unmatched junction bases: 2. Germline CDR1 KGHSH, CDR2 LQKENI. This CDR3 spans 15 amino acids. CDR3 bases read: TGTGCCAGCTCACCACAGGGGGCTGATAATTCACCC. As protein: CASSPQGADNSP. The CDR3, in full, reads CASSPQGADNSPLHF.

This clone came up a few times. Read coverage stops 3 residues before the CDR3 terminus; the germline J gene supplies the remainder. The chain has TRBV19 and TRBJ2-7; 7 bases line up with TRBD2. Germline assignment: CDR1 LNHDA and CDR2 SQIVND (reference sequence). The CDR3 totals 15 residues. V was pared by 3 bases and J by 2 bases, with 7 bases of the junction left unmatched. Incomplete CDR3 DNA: TGTGCCAGTAGTATCACGTGGGGGGGAGCCTACGAG. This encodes CASSITWGGAYE. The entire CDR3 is CASSITWGGAYEQYF.

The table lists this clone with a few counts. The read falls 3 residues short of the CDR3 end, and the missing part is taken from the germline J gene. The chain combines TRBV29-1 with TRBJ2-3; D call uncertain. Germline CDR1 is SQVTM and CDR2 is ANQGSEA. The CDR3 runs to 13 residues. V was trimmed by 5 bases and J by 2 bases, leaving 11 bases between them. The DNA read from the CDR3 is TGCAGCGTTCAGGTACTGTCCACAGATACG. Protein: CSVQVLSTDT. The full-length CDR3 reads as CSVQVLSTDTQYF.

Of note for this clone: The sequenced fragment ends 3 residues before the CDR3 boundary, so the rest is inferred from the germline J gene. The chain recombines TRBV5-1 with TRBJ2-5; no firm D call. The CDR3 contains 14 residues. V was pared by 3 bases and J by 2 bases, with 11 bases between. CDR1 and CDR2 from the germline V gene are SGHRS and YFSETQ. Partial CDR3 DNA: TGCGCCAGCAGCTCTAATGACTTACAAGAGACC. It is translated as CASSSNDLQET. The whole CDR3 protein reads CASSSNDLQETQYF.

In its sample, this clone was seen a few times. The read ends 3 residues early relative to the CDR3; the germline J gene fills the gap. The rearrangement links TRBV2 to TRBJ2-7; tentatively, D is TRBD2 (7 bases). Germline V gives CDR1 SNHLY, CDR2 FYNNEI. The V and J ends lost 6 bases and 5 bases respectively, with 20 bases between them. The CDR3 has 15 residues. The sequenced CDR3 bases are TGTGCCAGCAGGGATTCGGGGGGCGGACGCCACGAG. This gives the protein CASRDSGGGRHE. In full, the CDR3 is CASRDSGGGRHEQYF. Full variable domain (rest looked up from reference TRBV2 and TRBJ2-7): EPEVTQTPSHQVTQMGQEVILRCVPISNHLYFYWYRQILGQKVEFLVSFYNNEISEKSEIFDDQFSVERPDGSNFTLKIRSTKLEDSAMYFCASRDSGGGRHEQYFGPGTRLTVT.

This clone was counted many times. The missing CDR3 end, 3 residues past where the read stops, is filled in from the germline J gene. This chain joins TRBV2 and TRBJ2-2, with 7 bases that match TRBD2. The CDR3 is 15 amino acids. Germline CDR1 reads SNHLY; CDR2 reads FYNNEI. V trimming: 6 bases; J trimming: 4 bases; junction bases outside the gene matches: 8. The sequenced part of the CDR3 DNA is TGTGCCAGCAGGAGGGGCGGGGAGGGCACCGGGGAG. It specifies CASRRGGEGTGE. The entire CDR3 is CASRRGGEGTGELFF.

The CDR3 is CASSQTVTYEQYF. The covered CDR3 bases are TGTGCCAGCAGCCAAACAGTTACCTACGAG. V usage is TRBV7-9 and J usage is TRBJ2-7, with no clear D. The read terminates 3 residues ahead of where the CDR3 ends, so the germline J gene completes it. The CDR3 is 13 residues long. Germline values: CDR1 SEHNR, CDR2 FQNEAQ (reference sequence). Trimming removed 5 bases at V and 2 bases at J, with 10 bases between. Using reference TRBV7-9 and TRBJ2-7 for the parts outside the CDR3, the full variable domain is DTGVSQNPRHKITKRGQNVTFRCDPISEHNRLYWYRQTLGQGPEFLTYFQNEAQLEKSRLLSDRFSAERPKGSFSTLEIQRTEQGDSAMYLCASSQTVTYEQYFGPGTRLTVT.

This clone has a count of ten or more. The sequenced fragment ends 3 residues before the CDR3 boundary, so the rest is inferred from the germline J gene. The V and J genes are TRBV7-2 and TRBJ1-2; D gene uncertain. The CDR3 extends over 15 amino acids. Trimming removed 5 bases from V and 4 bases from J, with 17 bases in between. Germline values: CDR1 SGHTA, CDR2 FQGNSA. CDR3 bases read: TGTGCCAGCAGCCTCCAAACCGGACTCCTCTATGGC. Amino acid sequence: CASSLQTGLLYG. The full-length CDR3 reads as CASSLQTGLLYGYTF. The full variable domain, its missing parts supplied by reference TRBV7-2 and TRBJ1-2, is GAGVSQSPSNKVTEKGKDVELRCDPISGHTALYWYRQSLGQGLEFLIYFQGNSAPDKSGLPSDRFSAERTGGSVSTLTIQRTQQEDSAVYLCASSLQTGLLYGYTFGSGTRLTVV.